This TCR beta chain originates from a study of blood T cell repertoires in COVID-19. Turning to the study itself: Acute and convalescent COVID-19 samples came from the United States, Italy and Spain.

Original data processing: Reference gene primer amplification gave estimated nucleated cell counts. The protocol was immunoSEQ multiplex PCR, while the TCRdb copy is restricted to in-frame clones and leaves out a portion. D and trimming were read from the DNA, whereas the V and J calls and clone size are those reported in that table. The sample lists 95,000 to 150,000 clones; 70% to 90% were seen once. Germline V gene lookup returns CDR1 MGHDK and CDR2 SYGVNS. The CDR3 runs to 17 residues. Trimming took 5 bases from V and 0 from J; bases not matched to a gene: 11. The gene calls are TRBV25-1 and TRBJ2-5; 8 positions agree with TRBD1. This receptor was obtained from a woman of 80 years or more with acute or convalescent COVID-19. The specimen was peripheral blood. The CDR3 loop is CASSLGQGAGHQETQYF. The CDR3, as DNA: TGTGCCAGCAGTCTAGGACAGGGCGCGGGCCACCAAGAGACCCAGTACTTC.